This entry features one T cell receptor beta chain sequence. What it binds is not known. This entry belongs to a study of T cell repertoires in aging, cancer and after chemotherapy. Study-wide context: Roughly 9.1 million TCR reads were in the whole dataset. General study results and limits: Untreated cancer patients had significantly lower blood TCR diversity than age-matched healthy donors. Immunological memory after chemotherapy cannot be judged from the repertoire data.

Rearranged V-D-J TRB sequences were amplified with a mixed TRB-A/B primer pool. TCRdb independently ran MiXCR on the multiplex PCR reads; one entry per CDR3 protein. The sample has thousands of distinct CDR3 sequences; around 39% are singletons. The CDR3 covers 15 residues. V was shortened by 5 bases and J by 2 bases, with 13 bases between the two germline ends. Looked up from germline, CDR1 is MNHNY and CDR2 is SVGAGI (reference sequence). The template was genomic DNA from peripheral blood, not RNA. V usage is TRBV6-6 and J usage is TRBJ1-3; D may be TRBD1 (5 bases). The sequenced sample consisted of blood. The receptor was derived from a human donor in good health. CDR3 amino acids: CASSPQASTGNTIYF. The CDR3 DNA is TGTGCCAGCAGTCCACAGGCTTCAACTGGAAACACCATATATTTT.